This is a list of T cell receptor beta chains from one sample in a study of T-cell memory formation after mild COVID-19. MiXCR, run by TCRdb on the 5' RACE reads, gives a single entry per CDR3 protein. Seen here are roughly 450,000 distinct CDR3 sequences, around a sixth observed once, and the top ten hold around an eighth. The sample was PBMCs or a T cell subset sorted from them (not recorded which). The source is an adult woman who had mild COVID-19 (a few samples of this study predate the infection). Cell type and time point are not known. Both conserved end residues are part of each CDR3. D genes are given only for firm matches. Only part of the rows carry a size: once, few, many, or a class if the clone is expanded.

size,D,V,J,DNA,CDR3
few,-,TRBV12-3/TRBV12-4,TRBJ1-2,TGTGCCAGCAGTTTAGGGATAAAGGTTCTCAACTATGGCTACACCTTC,CASSLGIKVLNYGYTF
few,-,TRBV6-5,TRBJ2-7,TGTGCCAGCAGGCCGGGTCGAACTACCTACGAGCAGTACTTC,CASRPGRTTYEQYF
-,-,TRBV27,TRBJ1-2,TGTGCCAGCAGACTACAGGGAAACTATGGCTACACCTTC,CASRLQGNYGYTF
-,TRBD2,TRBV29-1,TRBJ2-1,TGCAGCGTTGAGGGACTAGCCGATGAGCAGTTCTTC,CSVEGLADEQFF
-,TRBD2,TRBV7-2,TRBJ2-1,TGTGCCAGCAGCTTCTTGGTAGCGGGAGCTAACAATGAGCAGTTCTTC,CASSFLVAGANNEQFF
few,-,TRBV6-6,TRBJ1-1,TGTGCCAGCATTGAACAGGGTCAAGGGGGGGTTGAAGCTTTCTTT,CASIEQGQGGVEAFF
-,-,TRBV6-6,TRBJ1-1,TGTGCCAGCAGTAATACCCCGAACACTGAAGCTTTCTTT,CASSNTPNTEAFF
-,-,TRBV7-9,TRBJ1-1,TGTGCCAGCAGCTTAGCTACAGGACAGTTGGGGACTGAAGCTTTCTTT,CASSLATGQLGTEAFF
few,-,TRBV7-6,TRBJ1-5,TGTGCCAGCAGCCCGCTAGAGAGCAATCAGCCCCAGCATTTT,CASSPLESNQPQHF
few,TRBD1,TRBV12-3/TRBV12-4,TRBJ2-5,TGTGCCAGCAGGGGACAGGGCCAAGAGACCCAGTACTTC,CASRGQGQETQYF
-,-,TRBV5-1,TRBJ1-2,TGCGCCAGCAGCTTGGACACGAGGTATAATGGCTACACCTTC,CASSLDTRYNGYTF
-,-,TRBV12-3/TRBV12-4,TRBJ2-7,TGTGCCAGCAGTTGGTCGACAGCCTACGAGCAGTACTTC,CASSWSTAYEQYF
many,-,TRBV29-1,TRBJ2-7,TGCAGCGTTGTGAGGGACTCCTACGAGCAGTACTTC,CSVVRDSYEQYF
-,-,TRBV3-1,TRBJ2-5,TGTGCCAGCAGCCAAGGGTGGGACCAAGAGACCCAGTACTTC,CASSQGWDQETQYF
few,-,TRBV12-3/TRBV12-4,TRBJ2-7,TGTGCCAGCAGTTTAGCGCTCTCAGGGGTGTACTTC,CASSLALSGVYF
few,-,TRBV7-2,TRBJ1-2,TGTGCCAGCAGCTCCGGACAGCGATCTAACTATGGCTACACCTTC,CASSSGQRSNYGYTF
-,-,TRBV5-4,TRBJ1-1,TGTGCCAGCAGCTACGATTGGGACACTGAAGCTTTCTTT,CASSYDWDTEAFF
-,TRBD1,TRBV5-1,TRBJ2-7,TGCGCCAGCAGCAAGACAGGGACCCACGAGCAGTACTTC,CASSKTGTHEQYF
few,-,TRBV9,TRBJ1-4,TGTGCCAGCAGCGTAGGTGCAGGGAATAATGAAAAACTGTTTTTT,CASSVGAGNNEKLFF
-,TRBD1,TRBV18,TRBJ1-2,TGTGCCAGCTCACCACCCACAGGGGCGCGCTATGGCTACACCTTC,CASSPPTGARYGYTF
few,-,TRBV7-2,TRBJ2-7,TGTGCCAGCAGCGAGTTGGATGTGACAGTTACCTACGAGCAGTACTTC,CASSELDVTVTYEQYF
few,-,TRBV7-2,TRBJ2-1,TGTGCCAGCAGCTTAGTCAGTCATGAGCAGTTCTTC,CASSLVSHEQFF
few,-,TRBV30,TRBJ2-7,TGTGCCTGGAGTATTTCGGCCTCCTACGAGCAGTACTTC,CAWSISASYEQYF
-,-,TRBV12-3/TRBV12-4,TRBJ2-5,TGTGCCAGCAGTTTATGGGTGGGGATTTACCAAGAGACCCAGTACTTC,CASSLWVGIYQETQYF